One sample yielded the 29 T cell receptor beta chains listed below, sequenced in a study of shared clonotypes between healthy human individuals. Data came from immunoSEQ multiplex PCR; TCRdb stores just in-frame clones and leaves some out. The data hold over 2 million clones, with over 85% observed a single time. Sequenced material: naive CD4+ T cells sorted from blood. Documented subset: CD45RA+ positively selected. These receptors originate from a man younger than 35 in good health.

V and J are TRBV20-1 and TRBJ1-3; D is unclear. The CDR3 length is 11 residues. Trimming took 7 bases from V and 4 from J, leaving 8 bases between them. CDR1 is DFQATT, CDR2 SNEGSKA, per germline (reference sequence). CDR3 residues: CSVPGGNTIYF. In nucleotides, the CDR3 is TGCAGTGTCCCGGGGGGAAACACCATATATTTT.

The rearrangement joins TRBV19 to TRBJ2-3, with 11 positions matching TRBD2. Trimming cost V 6 bases and J 5 bases; bases outside gene matches: 7. The germline V gene encodes CDR1 LNHDA and CDR2 SQIVND (reference sequence). The CDR3 contains 15 residues. CDR3 sequence: CASSQLAGVGDTQYF. The CDR3 DNA reads TGTGCCAGTAGCCAACTAGCGGGGGTTGGAGATACGCAGTATTTT. Filled out from reference TRBV19 and TRBJ2-3, the complete variable domain reads DGGITQSPKYLFRKEGQNVTLSCEQNLNHDAMYWYRQDPGQGLRLIYYSQIVNDFQKGDIAEGYSVSREKKESFPLTVTSAQKNPTAFYLCASSQLAGVGDTQYFGPGTRLTVL.

This clone was observed once. The CDR3 region has the DNA TGTGCCAGTGGACTAGCGGGGATCTACGAGCAGTACTTC. It is translated as CASGLAGIYEQYF. The chain combines TRBV6-5 with TRBJ2-7; 12 positions agree with TRBD2. Germline V lookup: CDR1 MNHEY, CDR2 SVGAGI. V shed 9 bases, J shed 3 bases, and the junction held 3 bases outside the gene matches. This CDR3 is built from 13 residues.

This clone came up once. The V call is TRBV5-1, the J call TRBJ2-3, with 8 bases fitting TRBD2. The CDR3 covers 16 residues. Trimming removed 6 bases from V and 5 bases from J; junction bases left unmatched: 14. Looked up from germline, CDR1 is SGHRS and CDR2 is YFSETQ. CDR3 in DNA: TGCGCCAGCACTTCAAATAGCGGGGATGTCGGAGATACGCAGTATTTT. Translated: CASTSNSGDVGDTQYF.

This clone was observed a single time. V gene TRBV6-5 combines with J gene TRBJ1-2; D is uncertain. The CDR3 length is 14 residues. The germline V and J ends were trimmed by 0 bases and 2 bases, with 7 bases remaining between them. Germline lookup yields CDR1 MNHEY and CDR2 SVGAGI. The CDR3 loop is CASSYSIGNYGYTF. For the CDR3, the DNA is TGTGCCAGCAGTTACTCGATAGGGAACTATGGCTACACCTTC.

The DNA of the CDR3 is TGTGCCAGCTCCTCGACTGGAGGAATAGCCAAAAACATTCAGTACTTC. This translates into CASSSTGGIAKNIQYF. This sequence joins TRBV7-9 and TRBJ2-4, with a tentative D call TRBD2 (5 bases). The V end was cut by 8 bases, the J end by 0 bases, with 17 bases between. Germline V gene data show CDR1 as SEHNR and CDR2 as FQNEAQ (reference sequence). The CDR3 loop spans 16 amino acids.

In the case of this clone: The identical CDR3 is also encoded by other nucleotide sequences in the sample. The chain couples TRBV4-3 to TRBJ1-5; possibly TRBD1 for D (5 bases). The CDR3 sequence is 13 residues long. Germline V lookup: CDR1 LGHNA, CDR2 YSLEER. Trimming shortened V by 1 base and J by 4 bases, and 5 bases separated the two germline ends. The CDR3 DNA is TGCGCCAGCAGCCAAGGGGGGAATCAGCCCCAGCATTTT. Its translation: CASSQGGNQPQHF.

This clone was observed a single time. The same CDR3 can be traced to other DNA sequences in this sample. This rearrangement joins TRBV5-1 to TRBJ2-1; weak D call: TRBD1 (6 bases). The CDR3 consists of 15 residues. Trimming removed 0 bases from V and 2 bases from J, with 9 bases in between. The germline gives CDR1 SGHRS, CDR2 YFSETQ. This CDR3 is CASSLATGTYNEQFF. In DNA form, the CDR3 reads TGCGCCAGCAGCTTGGCTACAGGGACCTACAATGAGCAGTTCTTC.

This chain connects TRBV28 to TRBJ2-7; 13 bases align to TRBD2. Trimming cost V 6 bases and J 3 bases; bases outside gene matches: 5. The CDR3 sequence is 15 residues long. Germline values: CDR1 MDHEN, CDR2 SYDVKM. The CDR3 DNA reads as TGTGCCAGCAGCGATGGGACTAGCGGGGTCTACGAGCAGTACTTC. As protein: CASSDGTSGVYEQYF.

J is TRBJ1-5 and V is TRBV6-6; D not resolved. V was pared by 4 bases and J by 6 bases, with 10 bases between. The germline CDR1 and CDR2 sequences are MNHNY and SVGAGI (reference sequence). This CDR3 spans 13 amino acids. CDR3 protein: CASSFTEGQPQHF. The CDR3 nucleotides read TGTGCCAGCAGTTTCACAGAGGGTCAGCCCCAGCATTTT.

J is TRBJ1-5 and V is TRBV27; no clear D. Trimming removed 0 bases at V and 4 bases at J, with 4 bases between. Germline CDR1 is MNHEY and CDR2 is SMNVEV (reference sequence). This CDR3 is built from 13 residues. The CDR3 loop reads CASSLSPNQPQHF. In DNA, the CDR3 is TGTGCCAGCAGTTTATCGCCTAATCAGCCCCAGCATTTT.

The chain couples TRBV2 to TRBJ1-5; tentatively, D is TRBD1 (5 bases). Germline lookup yields CDR1 SNHLY and CDR2 FYNNEI. CDR3 size: 15 residues. V shed 6 bases and J shed 0 bases, with 12 bases lying between them. The CDR3 nucleotides read TGTGCCAGCAGAGGGGACGGACCTAGCAATCAGCCCCAGCATTTT. Its translation: CASRGDGPSNQPQHF.

This chain links TRBV6-1 with TRBJ2-3, with a weak D call TRBD2 (6 bases). Trimming cost V 7 bases and J 1 base, with 12 bases left between them. CDR1 and CDR2 (germline): MNHNS, SASEGT. The CDR3 consists of 14 residues. The DNA of the CDR3 is TGTGCCAGCAATCCTTGGGAGGGCACAGATACGCAGTATTTT. Its translation: CASNPWEGTDTQYF.

This clone has just one count. V gene TRBV5-4 combines with J gene TRBJ2-2; 7 positions agree with TRBD2. Losses at the gene ends were 2 bases for V and 6 bases for J; bases not matched to a gene: 7. The CDR3 extends over 15 amino acids. Germline V CDR1 and CDR2: SGHNT, YYREEE (reference sequence). The CDR3 DNA follows: TGTGCCAGCAGCTTTGCGGGGAGGGAGTCCGGGGAGCTGTTTTTT. It yields the protein CASSFAGRESGELFF.

This chain connects TRBV11-2 to TRBJ1-1; D is undetermined. Per germline, CDR1 SGHAT and CDR2 FQNNGV. Between the trimmed V and J ends, which lost 3 bases and 4 bases, there was a span of 18 bases. The length of the CDR3 is 16 residues. Here the CDR3 DNA reads TGTGCCAGCAGCTTGGCCCTGGGAGACGGCAGCACTGAAGCTTTCTTT. It specifies CASSLALGDGSTEAFF.

The J gene is TRBJ2-3, the V gene TRBV5-8; no reliable D call. V lost 5 bases, J lost 3 bases, and 7 bases lay in between. The CDR3 spans 12 residues. Germline lookup yields CDR1 SGHTS and CDR2 YDEGEE. The CDR3 DNA is TGTGCCAGCAGTCCCGTAACAGATACGCAGTATTTT. This sequence encodes CASSPVTDTQYF.

This clone was seen a single time. V is TRBV28 and J is TRBJ1-3; D gene uncertain. CDR3 size: 17 residues. Germline values: CDR1 MDHEN, CDR2 SYDVKM. Trimming pared 6 bases from V and 0 bases from J, leaving 18 bases between. CDR3 bases: TGTGCCAGCAGATCCCCAATTTTACGGGACTCTGGAAACACCATATATTTT. Its translation is CASRSPILRDSGNTIYF.

Here the CDR3 DNA reads TGTGCCAGCAGCTTAGGCCAGGGGAAAGTATACGAGCAGTACTTC. Residues: CASSLGQGKVYEQYF. The V gene is TRBV7-9, the J gene TRBJ2-7; D is perhaps TRBD1 (6 bases). Germline CDR1 reads SEHNR; CDR2 reads FQNEAQ (reference sequence). V was cut by 1 base and J by 4 bases, with 14 bases left in between. This CDR3 is built from 15 residues.

The rearrangement links TRBV29-1 to TRBJ2-2, with 7 positions matching TRBD2. There are 14 residues in the CDR3. The V and J ends lost 4 bases and 0 bases, in that order; junction bases with no gene match: 2. The germline CDR1 and CDR2 sequences are SQVTM and ANQGSEA. CDR3 residues: CSVGGGTNTGELFF. The CDR3 coding sequence is TGCAGCGTTGGGGGAGGGACGAACACCGGGGAGCTGTTTTTT.

V and J are TRBV6-1 and TRBJ2-5; D might be TRBD2 (6 bases). V was trimmed by 3 bases and J by 5 bases, leaving 13 bases between them. This CDR3 has 14 amino acids. Per the germline V gene, CDR1 is MNHNS and CDR2 is SASEGT. CDR3 sequence: CASSDWRGGETQYF. The CDR3 nucleotides read TGTGCCAGCAGTGATTGGAGGGGCGGCGAGACCCAGTACTTC.

The genes are TRBV6-6 and TRBJ2-7; maybe TRBD2 (6 bases). Germline loops: CDR1 MNHNY, CDR2 SVGAGI (reference sequence). Trimming left V 2 bases short and J 5 bases short, with 13 bases between. CDR3 length equals 14 residues. This CDR3 is CASSYGGISDEQYF. Written as DNA, the CDR3 is TGTGCCAGCAGTTACGGAGGGATAAGCGACGAGCAGTACTTC.

V is TRBV14 and J is TRBJ1-6; D ambiguous. The V end was cut by 0 bases, the J end by 8 bases, with 14 bases between. The CDR3 loop spans 16 amino acids. The germline V gene encodes CDR1 SGHDN and CDR2 FVKESK. Here the CDR3 DNA reads TGTGCCAGCAGCCAAGACAGGAAGAGTTGGGATTCACCCCTCCACTTT. It specifies CASSQDRKSWDSPLHF.

V usage is TRBV27 and J usage is TRBJ1-1, with D unclear. The length of the CDR3 is 15 residues. Per the germline V gene, CDR1 is MNHEY and CDR2 is SMNVEV (reference sequence). Trimming stripped 0 bases from V and 4 bases from J, with 12 bases between. CDR3 nucleotides: TGTGCCAGCAGTTTATCGGGAGGGTACGGCACTGAAGCTTTCTTT. Amino acids: CASSLSGGYGTEAFF.

In this sample, this clone turned up a few times. The chain combines TRBV2 with TRBJ1-1; D unresolved. The CDR3 covers 13 residues. Germline V CDR1 and CDR2: SNHLY, FYNNEI. V lost 3 bases and J 1 base, leaving 6 bases between the germline ends. CDR3 sequence reads: CASSDPANTEAFF. The DNA of the CDR3 is TGTGCCAGCAGTGATCCAGCGAACACTGAAGCTTTCTTT.

The chain is built from TRBV29-1 and TRBJ1-2, with D perhaps TRBD1 (5 bases). V lost 2 bases and J 2 bases, leaving 18 bases between the germline ends. The length of the CDR3 is 16 residues. Germline V CDR1 and CDR2: SQVTM, ANQGSEA. CDR3 region: CSVESRGAGLNYGYTF. Here the CDR3 DNA reads TGCAGCGTTGAATCCCGTGGGGCAGGGCTAAACTATGGCTACACCTTC.

The chain is built from TRBV28 and TRBJ2-7; 9 bases match TRBD1. This CDR3 spans 16 amino acids. The germline V gene has CDR1 MDHEN and CDR2 SYDVKM. V dropped 2 bases and J dropped 2; count of bases not matched to a gene: 7. The CDR3 region has the DNA TGTGCCAGCAGTTTAAGTGGGGACAGGGAGACCTACGAGCAGTACTTC. Translation gives CASSLSGDRETYEQYF. Together with reference TRBV28 and TRBJ2-7, the CDR3 gives the full variable domain: DVKVTQSSRYLVKRTGEKVFLECVQDMDHENMFWYRQDPGLGLRLIYFSYDVKMKEKGDIPEGYSVSREKKERFSLILESASTNQTSMYLCASSLSGDRETYEQYFGPGTRLTVT.

This chain connects TRBV6-8 to TRBJ1-2; TRBD1 aligns across 7 bases. The V segment lost 7 bases and the J segment 7 bases; nucleotides outside the gene matches: 12. The CDR3 spans 14 residues. In germline, CDR1 is MNHGY, CDR2 SAAAGT. CDR3 amino acids: CASNGGTGAFGYTF. CDR3 coding DNA: TGTGCCAGCAACGGGGGAACAGGGGCCTTTGGCTACACCTTC.

The chain recombines TRBV18 with TRBJ2-4, with D tentatively TRBD1 (5 bases). The V and J ends lost 2 bases and 3 bases respectively, with 17 bases between them. This CDR3 has 17 amino acids. Germline lookup yields CDR1 KGHSH and CDR2 LQKENI. The CDR3 protein is CASSPGESSRGKNIQYF. DNA for the CDR3: TGTGCCAGCTCACCAGGAGAAAGTTCAAGGGGCAAAAACATTCAGTACTTC.

The rearrangement links TRBV10-3 to TRBJ2-3; 8 positions agree with TRBD2. This CDR3 contains 18 residues. The J segment lost 1 base and the V segment lost 3 bases, leaving 12 bases of the junction unmatched. CDR1 ENHRY and CDR2 SYGVKD come from the germline V gene. The CDR3 loop reads CAISDAGGGGGGTDTQYF. The CDR3 coding sequence is TGTGCCATCAGTGATGCGGGAGGTGGAGGAGGGGGCACAGATACGCAGTATTTT.